The 10 T cell receptor beta chains below come from one sample, sequenced in a study of T cells in Graves' hyperthyroidism and ophthalmopathy. Amplification yielded TCR beta CDR3 regions, with RNA transcripts as the source. The HTBI primer set drove a first-round RT-PCR of the TCR CDR3. TCRdb reanalysed the multiplex PCR reads using MiXCR and keeps one entry per CDR3 protein. Among over 700,000 distinct CDR3 sequences listed, approximately 40% were seen once. Sample: blood. The receptor set was obtained from a man aged 18 to 30 with Graves' hyperthyroidism.

At least ten counts were recorded for this clonotype. The rearrangement joins TRBV11-2 to TRBJ2-7; D is possibly TRBD1 (6 bases). Germline CDR1 and CDR2: SGHAT and FQNNGV. V was shortened by 4 bases and J by 2 bases, with 9 bases between the two germline ends. There are 13 residues in the CDR3. CDR3 nucleotide sequence: TGTGCCAGCAGCTGGACAGCCGCCTACGAGCAGTACTTC. It encodes CASSWTAAYEQYF. Looking up the rest from reference TRBV11-2 and TRBJ2-7 gives the full variable domain: EAGVAQSPRYKIIEKRQSVAFWCNPISGHATLYWYQQILGQGPKLLIQFQNNGVVDDSQLPKDRFSAERLKGVDSTLKIQPAKLEDSAVYLCASSWTAAYEQYFGPGTRLTVT.

This clonotype was seen ten or more times. The gene calls are TRBV2 and TRBJ1-5; D gene uncertain. V lost 3 bases and J 3 bases, leaving 9 bases between the germline ends. CDR3 size: 14 residues. Germline CDR1 and CDR2: SNHLY and FYNNEI. DNA for the CDR3: TGTGCCAGCAGTGACCCGCTCCTCAATCAGCCCCAGCATTTT. Translated, it gives CASSDPLLNQPQHF.

This clonotype was found a few times. The chain uses TRBV7-9 and TRBJ1-6; D gene unclear. Germline V gives CDR1 SEHNR, CDR2 FQNEAQ (reference sequence). The CDR3 contains 18 residues. V was shortened by 5 bases and J by 7 bases, with 24 bases between the two germline ends. The CDR3 loop reads CASSQVNMGFIGNSPLHF. The CDR3 region has the DNA TGTGCCAGCAGCCAAGTAAATATGGGGTTTATCGGCAATTCACCCCTCCACTTT.

The J gene is TRBJ2-7, the V gene TRBV12-3 or TRBV12-4, with D perhaps matching TRBD1 or TRBD2 (6 bases each). The CDR3 extends over 13 amino acids. Trimming cost V 3 bases and J 6 bases, with 12 bases left between them. The chain's CDR3 is CASSFLTGAEQYF. The CDR3 region has the DNA TGTGCCAGCAGTTTTTTGACGGGGGCCGAGCAGTACTTC.

The gene calls are TRBV7-2 and TRBJ2-2; perhaps TRBD2 as D (5 bases). Trimming removed 5 bases at V and 7 bases at J, with 20 bases between. The germline V gene encodes CDR1 SGHTA and CDR2 FQGNSA. This CDR3 contains 16 residues. As DNA, the CDR3 is TGTGCCAGCAGCCAAGCGGTCGTAACCACCGGCGGGGAGCTGTTTTTT. Its protein product is CASSQAVVTTGGELFF.

This clonotype was recorded many times. This rearrangement joins TRBV10-2 to TRBJ1-2; no reliable D call. V was shortened by 3 bases and J by 5 bases, with 25 bases between the two germline ends. This CDR3 has 18 residues. Germline V CDR1 and CDR2: WSHSY, SAAADI. The CDR3 is CASSDLRQGREIGYGYTF. CDR3 in DNA: TGCGCCAGCAGTGACCTACGACAAGGAAGGGAAATCGGGTATGGCTACACCTTC.

This clonotype was observed a single time. The junction does not match germline at one end; this may be a read error. This chain connects TRBV29-1 to TRBJ2-5; 10 positions match TRBD2. This CDR3 has 14 residues. Germline assignment: CDR1 SQVTM and CDR2 ANQGSEA. The CDR3 reads CIVRLAGDQETQYF. In DNA, the CDR3 is TGCATCGTTAGACTAGCGGGTGACCAAGAGACCCAGTACTTC. Full variable domain (remainder filled in from reference TRBV29-1 and TRBJ2-5): SAVISQKPSRDICQRGTSLTIQCQVDSQVTMMFWYRQQPGQSLTLIATANQGSEATYESGFVIDKFPISRPNLTFSTLTVSNMSPEDSSIYLCIVRLAGDQETQYFGPGTRLLVL.

This clonotype came up many times. The chain combines TRBV7-9 with TRBJ1-2; D not resolved. The V gene's germline CDR1 is SEHNR and CDR2 FQNEAQ (reference sequence). The V end was cut by 0 bases, the J end by 6 bases, with 11 bases between. CDR3 length: 14 residues. The CDR3 is CASSLAAGFNGYTF. The CDR3 DNA follows: TGTGCCAGCAGCTTAGCGGCGGGTTTTAATGGCTACACCTTC. Together with reference TRBV7-9 and TRBJ1-2, the CDR3 gives the full variable domain: DTGVSQNPRHKITKRGQNVTFRCDPISEHNRLYWYRQTLGQGPEFLTYFQNEAQLEKSRLLSDRFSAERPKGSFSTLEIQRTEQGDSAMYLCASSLAAGFNGYTFGSGTRLTVV.

In this sample, this clonotype turned up many times. The chain has TRBV6-5 and TRBJ2-7; TRBD1 might be the D (5 bases). V was pared by 6 bases and J by 5 bases, with 17 bases between. Per germline, CDR1 MNHEY and CDR2 SVGAGI. CDR3 size: 14 residues. As DNA, the CDR3 is TGTGCCAGCAGCCGCGGCAGGGAATTTAACGAGCAGTACTTC. This sequence encodes CASSRGREFNEQYF.

The V call is TRBV6-5, the J call TRBJ2-7; possibly TRBD2 for D (5 bases). Per germline, CDR1 MNHEY and CDR2 SVGAGI. This CDR3 spans 16 amino acids. V gave up 0 bases and J gave up 0 bases, with 12 bases separating them. The DNA of the CDR3 is TGTGCCAGCAGTTACTCCGTGAGCGGTCTCTCCTACGAGCAGTACTTC. Protein sequence: CASSYSVSGLSYEQYF.